This T cell receptor beta chain was identified during a study of early T cells in non-severe SARS-CoV-2 infection (dated by TCRdb to about 2021). For the wider study: Because TCR sequencing was done on bulk RNA from unsorted whole blood, the alpha and beta chains could not be paired. On the study overall, not on this receptor specifically: VDJdb matching was skewed toward anti-spike CD8 responses and likely underestimated virus-specific expansions, missing private and CD4 specificities.

From the cysteine up to the phenylalanine, the CDR3 has a length of 18 residues. Of the read, only the CDR3 DNA is kept; its 54 bases are in frame from base 1. V and J lose 5 bases and 0 bases, and a span of 17 bases separates them. Taken from the germline V gene, the CDR1 and CDR2 loops are SGHVS and FNYEAQ. Set within a cohort of healthcare workers in London, UK, this nested case-control study involved weekly PCR testing of nasopharyngeal swabs along with blood sampling. Healthcare workers were recruited between 23 and 31 March 2020, during the week of the UK lockdown, and were followed weekly for up to roughly 16 weeks. Receptors were amplified or captured by 5' RACE. TCRdb shows the sequencer as NextSeq 500. The TCR library protocol attached unique molecular identifiers to individual cDNA molecules to correct for sequencing error and PCR bias. TCR alpha and beta chains were both sequenced, and the abundances of alpha and beta sequences in each sample were closely correlated with each other. Regarding the original processing steps: V gene, J gene and CDR3 annotation of TCR sequences was performed with Decombinator V4. Expanded TCRs were defined as changing significantly between any two time points under a Poisson model with p below 0.0001. TCR abundances were normalised to the total number of TCRs sequenced in each sample and reported as counts per million. MAIT TCRs were defined by TRAV1-2 paired with TRAJ12, TRAJ20 or TRAJ33, and iNKT TCRs by TRAV10 paired with TRAJ18. VDJdb, accessed on 1 November 2021, was searched for TCRs annotated for CMV, EBV and SARS-CoV-2, and TCRs annotated for more than one antigen were excluded. The public sequencing data were trimmed at Q25 with fastp and processed into clonotypes with MiXCR by TCRdb, which kept only in-frame beta chains. Each CDR3 protein gets just one entry, which takes the most common genes and DNA from the rows behind it. TCRdb, not the authors, supplied the V and J calls. For this sample the table gives 87,000 or so distinct CDR3 sequences, of which approximately 14% were detected only once. Under 7.5% of the sample goes to the ten largest clones.

With respect to this clonotype: Its antigen has not been determined. Qualities for individual bases were not recorded, and no much larger clone is one base off.

The TCR originated in an adult who was a healthcare worker with PCR-confirmed SARS-CoV-2 infection or an uninfected control (not recorded which). The sample comprised whole blood. The rearrangement combines TRBV7-6 with TRBJ2-6, and TRBD1 may be the D gene, going by 5 matching bases. This receptor carries the CDR3 CASSPRGQPSSGANVLTF. The sequenced DNA: TGTGCCAGCAGCCCTAGGGGCCAGCCGAGCTCTGGGGCCAACGTCCTGACTTTC.